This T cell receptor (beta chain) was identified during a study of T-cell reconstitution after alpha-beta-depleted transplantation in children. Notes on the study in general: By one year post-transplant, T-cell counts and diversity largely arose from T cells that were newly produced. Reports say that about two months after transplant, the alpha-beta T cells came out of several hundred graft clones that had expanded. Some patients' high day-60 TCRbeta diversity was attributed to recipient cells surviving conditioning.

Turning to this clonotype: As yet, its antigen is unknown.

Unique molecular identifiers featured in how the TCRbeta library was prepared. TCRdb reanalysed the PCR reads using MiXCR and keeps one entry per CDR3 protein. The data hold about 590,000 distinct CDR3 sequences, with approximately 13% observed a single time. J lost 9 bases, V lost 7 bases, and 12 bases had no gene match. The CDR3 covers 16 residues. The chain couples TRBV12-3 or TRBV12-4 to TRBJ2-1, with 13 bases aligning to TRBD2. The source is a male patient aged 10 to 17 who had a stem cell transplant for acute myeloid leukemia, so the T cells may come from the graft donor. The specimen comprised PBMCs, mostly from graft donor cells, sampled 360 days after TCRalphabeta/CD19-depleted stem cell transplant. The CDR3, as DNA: TGTGCCAGCACCCAGCGGGGACTAGCGGGAACTAGTGAGCAGTTCTTC. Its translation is CASTQRGLAGTSEQFF.